A single T cell receptor (beta chain) is shown here with its context. Its antigen is undetermined. This record belongs to a study of vaccination effects on CD4 cells after COVID-19. Whole-study context: After the second dose, samples were taken at median day 72.

The culture ran for roughly ten days, and then CD4+ T cells were isolated. By PCR, the person was confirmed to have had SARS-CoV-2 infection between March and December 2020. All study participants received two doses of BNT162b2 or mRNA-1273 vaccine. In the cultures, half the medium was exchanged for IL-2 medium on days 3 and 7. Profiling relied on immunoSEQ multiplex PCR, and the TCRdb table lists in-frame clones only, not all of them. The sample comprises tens of thousands of clones, roughly 75% of which are singletons, and around 6.6% rests with the top ten. Germline CDR1 and CDR2: MNHEY and SVGAGI. Trimming pared 2 bases from V and 1 base from J, leaving 11 bases between. The CDR3 totals 15 residues.

V is TRBV6-5 and J is TRBJ1-1; D gene unclear. Sequencing was performed on CD4+ T cells from PBMCs cultured without peptide, taken after COVID-19 vaccination. This clonotype originated in a human donor who had a prior SARS-CoV-2 infection. The DNA for the CDR3 is TGTGCCAGCAGTTACCAGAGACCCCAGAACACTGAAGCTTTCTTT. Translation gives CASSYQRPQNTEAFF.